These 5 T cell receptor beta chains came from one sample sequenced in a study of blood T cell repertoires in COVID-19. Generated by immunoSEQ multiplex PCR, the TCRdb table keeps only in-frame clones and is missing some. The sample has about 220,000 clones, around 87% seen once. The sequenced material came from PBMCs or T cells enriched from blood (not recorded which). Receptors originate from a woman between 18 and 29 years old in a cohort exposed to, infected with or recovered from COVID-19 (not recorded which).

The rearrangement links TRBV27 to TRBJ2-5; D is unclear. CDR1 MNHEY and CDR2 SMNVEV come from the germline V gene (reference sequence). V was shortened by 4 bases and J by 0 bases, with 12 bases between the two germline ends. This CDR3 spans 15 amino acids. CDR3 loop: CASSSYAVYQETQYF. DNA for the CDR3: TGTGCCAGCAGTTCCTACGCTGTGTACCAAGAGACCCAGTACTTC.

This chain joins TRBV10-2 and TRBJ1-5; TRBD1 aligns across 8 bases. This CDR3 contains 15 residues. Germline loops: CDR1 WSHSY, CDR2 SAAADI. The V and J ends lost 11 bases and 2 bases, in that order; junction bases with no gene match: 11. The CDR3: CAGKPPGQGNQPQHF. The CDR3, as DNA: TGCGCCGGCAAACCCCCGGGACAGGGCAATCAGCCCCAGCATTTT.

This chain uses TRBV4-2 with TRBJ2-1; D call uncertain. This CDR3 has 16 amino acids. V was shortened by 0 bases and J by 0 bases, with 9 bases between the two germline ends. Looked up from germline, CDR1 is LGHNA and CDR2 is YNFKEQ. CDR3 residues: CASSQDADSSYNEQFF. The DNA for the CDR3 is TGTGCCAGCAGCCAAGATGCAGATTCCTCCTACAATGAGCAGTTCTTC.

V usage is TRBV6-5 and J usage is TRBJ2-2; TRBD1 aligns across 9 bases. The CDR3 totals 15 residues. Germline trimming cut 6 bases from V and 4 bases from J; bases unmatched to any gene: 6. CDR1 and CDR2 from the germline V gene are MNHEY and SVGAGI. For the CDR3, the DNA is TGTGCCAGCAGGACGACAGGGGGAATCACCGGGGAGCTGTTTTTT. Its protein is CASRTTGGITGELFF.

The chain joins TRBV6-6 to TRBJ1-1, with 9 nucleotides matching TRBD1. CDR3 length equals 16 residues. The junction had 9 bases not matched to a gene; V was cut back by 6 bases and J by 1 base. Germline loops: CDR1 MNHNY, CDR2 SVGAGI (reference sequence). The CDR3: CASSTDRGGGNTEAFF. Here the CDR3 DNA reads TGTGCCAGCAGCACCGACAGGGGGGGAGGGAACACTGAAGCTTTCTTT.